This T cell receptor (beta chain) originates from a study of blood T cell repertoires in COVID-19. Study overall: COVID-19 samples, acute and convalescent, were from the United States, Italy and Spain. T cells, B-cell-depleted T cells, or PBMCs supplied cDNA or gDNA.

Original data processing: Estimation of nucleated cell counts was performed using reference gene primer amplification. Data came from immunoSEQ multiplex PCR; TCRdb stores just in-frame clones and leaves some out. The V and J calls and clone size were taken over from that table, and D and trimming were inferred from the DNA. This sample has tens of thousands of clones, with approximately 93% found just once. In this sample, this clone turned up once. The V gene's germline CDR1 is MNHEY and CDR2 SVGAGI. Trimming took off 1 base at V and 6 bases at J, with 12 bases between the two ends. CDR3 length: 15 residues.

The clonotype comes from a man in his sixties with acute or convalescent COVID-19. The chain joins TRBV6-5 to TRBJ2-2, with D hard to call. The material sequenced was peripheral blood. Here the CDR3 DNA reads TGTGCCAGCAGTTACTTCTCTGGCACCTCCGGGGAGCTGTTTTTT. Encoded protein: CASSYFSGTSGELFF.